The clone carrying this T cell receptor (beta chain) was observed a handful of times. This sample is drawn from a study of cytomegalovirus exposure and HLA in healthy donors. This CDR3 contains 14 residues. CDR1 is MNHEY, CDR2 SMNVEV, per germline (reference sequence). V shed 8 bases and J 5 bases; nucleotides not matched to a gene: 7. 13 Jbeta primers and 60 Vbeta primers were used for the PCR. The assay was immunoSEQ multiplex PCR, and TCRdb's table has in-frame clones only and misses some. The table includes about 200,000 clones, approximately 11% detected once. This clonotype was obtained from a man between 50 and 59 years old in good health and CMV-seropositive. The V and J genes are TRBV27 and TRBJ2-2; 8 bases line up with TRBD2. Sequencing was carried out using PBMCs. DNA of the CDR3: TGTGCCAGCGCCCCGGGACTAGGGACCGGGGAGCTGTTTTTT. Its protein is CASAPGLGTGELFF.